The next 9 T cell receptor beta chains were all read from a single sample in a study of blood T cells in healthy people across ages. A sample-barcoded 5' primer and a J-beta primer mix were used in a second PCR of roughly 7 to 11 cycles. TCRdb re-derived calls from the 5' RACE reads in MiXCR, one entry per CDR3 protein. This table holds about 380,000 distinct CDR3 sequences, roughly half found once. The sample comprised blood. Receptors were obtained from a man in his fifties or sixties in good health.

This clonotype was seen just once. V and J are TRBV3-1 and TRBJ2-3; 9 positions agree with TRBD2. The CDR3 totals 15 residues. V was clipped by 1 base and J by 4 bases; unmatched bases: 3. Germline V CDR1 and CDR2: LGHDT, YNNKEL (reference sequence). CDR3 protein: CASSQGAGGADTQYF. The CDR3, as DNA: TGTGCCAGCAGCCAAGGAGCGGGAGGAGCAGATACGCAGTATTTT.

The V gene is TRBV4-2, the J gene TRBJ1-6; 10 bases fit TRBD1. The ends lost 4 bases at V and 8 bases at J; junction bases unmatched: 8. The V gene's germline CDR1 is LGHNA and CDR2 YNFKEQ. The CDR3 spans 16 residues. CDR3 amino acids: CASSLSGDRGYSPLHF. In nucleotides, the CDR3 is TGTGCCAGCAGCCTGAGCGGGGACAGGGGTTATTCACCCCTCCACTTT.

This clonotype was counted a few times. The chain uses TRBV20-1 and TRBJ2-7; TRBD1 matches at 7 bases. The CDR3 length is 14 residues. The germline V gene has CDR1 DFQATT and CDR2 SNEGSKA (reference sequence). The V segment lost 2 bases and the J segment 0 bases; nucleotides outside the gene matches: 4. The CDR3 loop reads CSARKTGSSYEQYF. CDR3 in DNA: TGCAGTGCTAGAAAGACAGGGAGCTCCTACGAGCAGTACTTC.

This chain uses TRBV5-1 with TRBJ2-3; D gene unclear. CDR3 length equals 16 residues. The V gene's germline CDR1 is SGHRS and CDR2 YFSETQ. Deletions cut 0 bases from V and 0 bases from J, with 11 bases between. The CDR3, as DNA: TGCGCCAGCAGCTTGGGGCCGATCGCTAGCACAGATACGCAGTATTTT. Translation gives CASSLGPIASTDTQYF.

This chain uses TRBV5-1 with TRBJ2-7; tentatively, D is TRBD1 (6 bases). The CDR3 spans 14 residues. The germline V and J ends were trimmed by 7 bases and 6 bases, with 20 bases remaining between them. The V gene's germline CDR1 is SGHRS and CDR2 YFSETQ. The CDR3 DNA follows: TGCGCCAGCGGTCCAGGGGACGGTGGGTTCGAGCAGTACTTC. Translation: CASGPGDGGFEQYF.

The chain has TRBV7-2 and TRBJ2-7; D unclear. CDR3 size: 15 residues. Germline CDR1 and CDR2: SGHTA and FQGNSA. V lost 4 bases and J lost 0, with 13 bases in between. Written as DNA, the CDR3 is TGTGCCAGCAGCTCCGGAGAGGCTAGCTCCTACGAGCAGTACTTC. It specifies CASSSGEASSYEQYF.

This clonotype has a single count. V usage is TRBV5-6 and J usage is TRBJ1-2; D call uncertain. The CDR3 contains 14 residues. Germline V gene data show CDR1 as SGHDT and CDR2 as YYEEEE. V gave up 0 bases and J gave up 2 bases, with 8 bases separating them. The CDR3 nucleotides read TGTGCCAGCAGCTTGGTACAGACGAACTATGGCTACACCTTC. Translating it yields CASSLVQTNYGYTF.

The J gene is TRBJ2-5, the V gene TRBV6-2 or TRBV6-3; D not resolved. Trimming left V 7 bases short and J 7 bases short, with 10 bases between. CDR1 is MNHEY and CDR2 is SVGEGT in the germline V gene. The CDR3 extends over 11 amino acids. The CDR3 spells CASTDSRTQYF. CDR3 nucleotides: TGTGCCAGCACCGATAGCAGGACCCAGTACTTC.

In regard to this clonotype: Being one base from a much bigger clone, this may be a read error. The chain uses TRBV12-3 or TRBV12-4 and TRBJ2-6, with D possibly matching TRBD2 (5 bases). The CDR3 has 16 amino acids. CDR3 sequence: CASSPPGISGVNVLTF. DNA for the CDR3: TGTGCCAGCAGTCCCCCCGGGATCTCTGGGGTCAACGTCCTGACTTTC.